This T cell receptor delta chain was profiled in a study of delta chains in infants with herpesvirus infections. Looking at the study overall: A Ugandan infant cohort was followed from birth for primary CMV. A public fetal Vdelta1/Vgamma8 clonotype was sought in postnatally CMV-infected infants.

TCR cDNA was made from PBMC RNA with gamma- and delta-chain-specific primers. TCRdb reprocessed the RT-PCR reads using CATT. The sample contains over a thousand delta-chain clones, around a third of which appear only once. The V and J ends lost 4 bases and 0 bases, in that order; junction bases with no gene match: 14. Germline CDR1 TSWWSYY, CDR2 QGS. The CDR3 has 18 residues. For this clone: Its antigen is unidentified.

Study-wide results and limits: The public Vdelta1 clonotype appeared in about 20% of the 18 CMV-infected infants. The public clonotype appeared only at the first post-infection time point and was absent in uninfected infants.

The sequencing used peripheral blood, collected at time point 2 of longitudinal follow-up. The chain links TRDV1 to TRDJ1; the match to TRDD3 covers 7 bases. This clonotype was obtained from a human donor who was a Ugandan infant, either HIV-exposed or HIV-unexposed (not recorded which). The CDR3 nucleotides are TGTGCTCTTGGGGTCACATCCTGGGGGGATGCACACACCGATAAACTCATCTTT. The encoded protein is CALGVTSWGDAHTDKLIF.